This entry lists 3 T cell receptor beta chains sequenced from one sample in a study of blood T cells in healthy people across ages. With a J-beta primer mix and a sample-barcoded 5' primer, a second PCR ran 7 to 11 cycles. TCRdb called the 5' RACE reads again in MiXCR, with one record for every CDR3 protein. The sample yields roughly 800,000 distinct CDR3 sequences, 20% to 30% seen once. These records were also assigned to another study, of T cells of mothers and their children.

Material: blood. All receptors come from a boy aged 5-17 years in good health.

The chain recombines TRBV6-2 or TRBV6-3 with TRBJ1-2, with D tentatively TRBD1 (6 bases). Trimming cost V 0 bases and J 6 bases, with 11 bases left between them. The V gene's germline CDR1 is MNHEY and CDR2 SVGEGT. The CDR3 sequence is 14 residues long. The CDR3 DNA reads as TGTGCCAGCAGTTACTCGGGACAAGAGAATGGCTACACCTTC. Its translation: CASSYSGQENGYTF.

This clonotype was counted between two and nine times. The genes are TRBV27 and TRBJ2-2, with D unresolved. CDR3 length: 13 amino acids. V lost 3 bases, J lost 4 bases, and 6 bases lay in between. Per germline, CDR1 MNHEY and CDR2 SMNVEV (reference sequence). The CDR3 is CASSFGPTGELFF. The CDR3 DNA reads TGTGCCAGCAGTTTCGGTCCCACCGGGGAGCTGTTTTTT.

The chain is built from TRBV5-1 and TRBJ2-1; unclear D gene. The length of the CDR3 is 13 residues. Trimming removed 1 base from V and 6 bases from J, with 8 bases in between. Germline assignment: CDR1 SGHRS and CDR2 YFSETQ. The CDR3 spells CASSLRTTNEQFF. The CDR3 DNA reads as TGCGCCAGCAGCTTGAGGACCACCAATGAGCAGTTCTTC.